Reported below is one T cell receptor beta chain. This sample was included in a study of blood T cell repertoires in COVID-19. The overall study: The cDNA or gDNA used as material had been derived from T cells, B-cell-depleted T cells, or PBMCs.

Enrollees, about 18 to 90 years old, lived in about two dozen US areas. Grouping used clinical history reported by participants in a survey and questionnaire. The protocol was immunoSEQ multiplex PCR, while the TCRdb copy is restricted to in-frame clones and leaves out a portion. The sample has under 55,000 clones; around four fifths are singletons. The CDR3 spans 11 residues. Germline CDR1 and CDR2: MNHEY and SMNVEV (reference sequence). The chain links TRBV27 to TRBJ1-2; a possible D gene is TRBD1 (6 bases). The sample comprised PBMCs or T cells enriched from blood (not recorded which). The sequence was collected from a woman in her forties or fifties with acute COVID-19. The CDR3 loop is CVAGAGIGYTF. The CDR3, as DNA: TGTGTCGCAGGGGCAGGGATCGGCTACACCTTC.